This T cell receptor beta chain was recorded in a study of Ad26.COV2.S vaccination and SARS-CoV-2 variants. Study as a whole: The donor was enrolled in the Ad26.COV2.S arm of the COV1001 trial.

TCRdb's copy holds only in-frame clones and misses some; the assay was immunoSEQ multiplex PCR. The data contain 380,000 or so clones, 80% to 90% of them seen just once; the ten biggest clones take up about 4.6%. Treatment described: roughly 19 received Ad26.COV2.S at low or high dose, single or two shots; 5 received placebo; per-sample allocation not given. Samples analyzed were those drawn on day 63 after the first vaccine or placebo injection. The vaccine delivered Wuhan-strain SARS-CoV-2 spike through an Ad26 vector. Germline V gene sequence: CDR1 LNHDA, CDR2 SQIVND (reference sequence). The ends were cut back, 4 bases at V and 7 bases at J, with 7 bases in the middle. This CDR3 has 11 amino acids.

This material consisted of peripheral blood, taken in a trial of Ad26.COV2.S vaccine versus placebo. The TCR originated in a person aged 18-60 years who received the Ad26.COV2.S COVID-19 vaccine or a placebo. This rearrangement joins TRBV19 to TRBJ2-5, with a tentative D call TRBD1 (5 bases). In nucleotides, the CDR3 is TGTGCCAGTAGTAGTAGGGGGACCCAGTACTTC. Residues: CASSSRGTQYF.